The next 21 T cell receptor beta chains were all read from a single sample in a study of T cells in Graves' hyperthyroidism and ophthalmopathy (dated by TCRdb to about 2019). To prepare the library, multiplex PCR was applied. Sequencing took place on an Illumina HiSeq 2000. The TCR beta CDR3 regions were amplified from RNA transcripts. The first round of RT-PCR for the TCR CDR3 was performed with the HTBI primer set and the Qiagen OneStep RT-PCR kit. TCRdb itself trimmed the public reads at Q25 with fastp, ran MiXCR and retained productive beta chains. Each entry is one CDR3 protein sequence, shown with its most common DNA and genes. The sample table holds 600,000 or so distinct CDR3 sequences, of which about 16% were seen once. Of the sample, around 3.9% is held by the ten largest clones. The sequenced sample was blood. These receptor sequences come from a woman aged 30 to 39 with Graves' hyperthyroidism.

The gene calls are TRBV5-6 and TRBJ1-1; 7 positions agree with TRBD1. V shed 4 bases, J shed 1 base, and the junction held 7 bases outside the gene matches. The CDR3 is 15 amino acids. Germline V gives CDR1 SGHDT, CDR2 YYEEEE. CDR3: CASSPLGGTNTEAFF. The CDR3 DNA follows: TGTGCCAGCAGCCCGTTAGGGGGCACGAACACTGAAGCTTTCTTT.

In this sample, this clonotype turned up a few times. Here the CDR3 DNA reads TGTGCCAGCTCACCACCGGGGACTAGTGGAGACAATGAGCAGTTCTTC. It specifies CASSPPGTSGDNEQFF. The chain couples TRBV18 to TRBJ2-1; TRBD2 matches 8 bases. Looked up from germline, CDR1 is KGHSH and CDR2 is LQKENI. J gave up 5 bases and V 0 bases, and 6 bases lay outside the gene matches. The CDR3 has 16 amino acids.

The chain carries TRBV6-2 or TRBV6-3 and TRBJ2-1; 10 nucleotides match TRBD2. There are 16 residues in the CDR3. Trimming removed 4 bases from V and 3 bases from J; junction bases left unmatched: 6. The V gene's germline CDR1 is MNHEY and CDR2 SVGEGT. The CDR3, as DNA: TGTGCCAGCAGTTCCTGGACTAGCGGTGACTACAATGAGCAGTTCTTC. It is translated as CASSSWTSGDYNEQFF.

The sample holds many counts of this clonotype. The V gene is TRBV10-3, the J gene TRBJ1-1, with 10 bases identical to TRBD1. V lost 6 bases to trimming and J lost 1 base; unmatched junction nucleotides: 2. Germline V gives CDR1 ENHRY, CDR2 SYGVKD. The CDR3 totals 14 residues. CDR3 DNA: TGTGCCATCAGGGGACAGGGGACGAACACTGAAGCTTTCTTT. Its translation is CAIRGQGTNTEAFF.

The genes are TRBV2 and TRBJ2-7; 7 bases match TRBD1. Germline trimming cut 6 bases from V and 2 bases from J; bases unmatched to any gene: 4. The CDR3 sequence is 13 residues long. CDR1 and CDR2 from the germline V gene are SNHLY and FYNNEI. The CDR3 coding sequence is TGTGCCAGCAGGGACAGGCATCCCTACGAGCAGTACTTC. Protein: CASRDRHPYEQYF.

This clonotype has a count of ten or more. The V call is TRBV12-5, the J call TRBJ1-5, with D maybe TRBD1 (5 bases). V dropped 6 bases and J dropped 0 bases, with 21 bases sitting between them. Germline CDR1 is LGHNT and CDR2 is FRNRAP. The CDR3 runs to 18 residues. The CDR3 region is CASGTLLGGGSSNQPQHF. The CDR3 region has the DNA TGTGCTAGTGGCACCCTACTAGGTGGGGGGAGTAGCAATCAGCCCCAGCATTTT.

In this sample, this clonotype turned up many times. CDR3 region: CAWSAPMTGLNTEAFF. CDR3 DNA: TGTGCCTGGAGTGCCCCAATGACAGGGCTGAACACTGAAGCTTTCTTT. This sequence joins TRBV30 and TRBJ1-1, with 7 bases that match TRBD1. In germline, CDR1 is GTSNPN, CDR2 SVGIG (reference sequence). J lost 0 bases, V lost 1 base, and 8 bases had no gene match. This CDR3 region has 16 residues.

CDR3 amino acids: CASSTRTLAGGPSEQYF. The CDR3 DNA is TGTGCCAGCAGCACCCGAACACTAGCGGGAGGGCCAAGCGAGCAGTACTTC. V and J are TRBV9 and TRBJ2-7; 13 bases align to TRBD2. V was pared by 4 bases and J by 6 bases, with 13 bases of the junction left unmatched. Germline V gene data show CDR1 as SGDLS and CDR2 as YYNGEE. This CDR3 is built from 17 residues.

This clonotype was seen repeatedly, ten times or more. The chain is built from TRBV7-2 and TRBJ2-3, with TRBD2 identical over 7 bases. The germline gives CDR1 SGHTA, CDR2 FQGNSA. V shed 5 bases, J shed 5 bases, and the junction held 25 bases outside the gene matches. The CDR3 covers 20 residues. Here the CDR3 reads CASSPKGGGAGTTVEDTQYF. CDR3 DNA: TGTGCCAGCAGCCCGAAGGGCGGCGGAGCCGGGACTACCGTGGAAGATACGCAGTATTTT. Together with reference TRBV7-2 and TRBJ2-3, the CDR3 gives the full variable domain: GAGVSQSPSNKVTEKGKDVELRCDPISGHTALYWYRQSLGQGLEFLIYFQGNSAPDKSGLPSDRFSAERTGGSVSTLTIQRTQQEDSAVYLCASSPKGGGAGTTVEDTQYFGPGTRLTVL.

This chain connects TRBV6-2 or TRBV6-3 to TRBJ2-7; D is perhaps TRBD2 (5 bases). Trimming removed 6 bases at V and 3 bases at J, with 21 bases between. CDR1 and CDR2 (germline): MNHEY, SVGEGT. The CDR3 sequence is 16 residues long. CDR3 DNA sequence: TGTGCCAGCAGATCCACCCCAATGGGAGCCATCTACGAGCAGTACTTC. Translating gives CASRSTPMGAIYEQYF.

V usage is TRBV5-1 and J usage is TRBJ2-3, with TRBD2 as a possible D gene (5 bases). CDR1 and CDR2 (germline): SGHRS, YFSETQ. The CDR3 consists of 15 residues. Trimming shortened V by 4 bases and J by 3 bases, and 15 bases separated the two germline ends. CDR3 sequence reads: CASSVTATGTDTQYF. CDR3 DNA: TGCGCCAGCAGCGTTACGGCTACGGGGACAGATACGCAGTATTTT.

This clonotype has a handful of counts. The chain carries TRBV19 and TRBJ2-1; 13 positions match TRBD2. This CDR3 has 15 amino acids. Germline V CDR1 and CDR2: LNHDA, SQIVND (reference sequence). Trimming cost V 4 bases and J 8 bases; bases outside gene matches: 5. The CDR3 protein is CASSTGTSGIYEQFF. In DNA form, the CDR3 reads TGTGCCAGTAGTACCGGGACTAGCGGGATCTATGAGCAGTTCTTC.

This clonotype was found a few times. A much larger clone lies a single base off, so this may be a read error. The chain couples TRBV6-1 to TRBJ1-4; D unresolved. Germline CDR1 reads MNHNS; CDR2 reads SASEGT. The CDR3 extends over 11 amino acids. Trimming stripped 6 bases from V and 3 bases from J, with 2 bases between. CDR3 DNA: TGTGCCAGCAGGGCTAATGAAAAACTGTTTTTT. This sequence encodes CASRANEKLFF.

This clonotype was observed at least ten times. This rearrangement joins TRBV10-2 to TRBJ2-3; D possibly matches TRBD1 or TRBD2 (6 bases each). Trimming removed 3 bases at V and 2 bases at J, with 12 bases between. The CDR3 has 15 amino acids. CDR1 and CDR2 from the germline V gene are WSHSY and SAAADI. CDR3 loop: CASSDHGGHTDTQYF. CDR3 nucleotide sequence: TGCGCCAGCAGTGACCACGGGGGACACACAGATACGCAGTATTTT.

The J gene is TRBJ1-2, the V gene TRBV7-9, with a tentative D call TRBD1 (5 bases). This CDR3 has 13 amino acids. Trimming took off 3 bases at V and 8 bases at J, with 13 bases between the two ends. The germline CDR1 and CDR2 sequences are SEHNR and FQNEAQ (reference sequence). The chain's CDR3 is CASSFQGYGGYTF. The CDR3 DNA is TGTGCCAGCAGCTTCCAGGGATACGGCGGCTACACCTTC. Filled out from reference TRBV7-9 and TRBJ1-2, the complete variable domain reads DTGVSQNPRHKITKRGQNVTFRCDPISEHNRLYWYRQTLGQGPEFLTYFQNEAQLEKSRLLSDRFSAERPKGSFSTLEIQRTEQGDSAMYLCASSFQGYGGYTFGSGTRLTVV.

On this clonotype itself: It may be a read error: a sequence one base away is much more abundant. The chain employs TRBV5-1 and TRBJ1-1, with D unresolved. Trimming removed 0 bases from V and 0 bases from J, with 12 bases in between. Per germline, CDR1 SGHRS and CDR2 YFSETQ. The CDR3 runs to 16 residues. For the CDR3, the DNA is TGCGCCAGCAGCTTGGTGAGCGGTTACATGAACACTGAAGCTTTCTTT. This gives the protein CASSLVSGYMNTEAFF.

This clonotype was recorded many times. The CDR3 DNA reads as TGTGCCAGCAGCTTACGGGACAAGAATGAGCAGTTCTTC. Translation gives CASSLRDKNEQFF. The genes are TRBV11-3 and TRBJ2-1; D might be TRBD1 (6 bases). The CDR3 runs 13 residues. The germline V gene has CDR1 SGHNT and CDR2 YENEEA. Trimming shortened V by 2 bases and J by 7 bases, and 9 bases separated the two germline ends.

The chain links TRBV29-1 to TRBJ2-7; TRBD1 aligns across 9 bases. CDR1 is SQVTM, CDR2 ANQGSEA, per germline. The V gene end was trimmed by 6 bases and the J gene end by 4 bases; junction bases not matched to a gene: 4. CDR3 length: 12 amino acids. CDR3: CSVKQGAYEQYF. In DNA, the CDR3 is TGCAGCGTAAAACAGGGGGCTTACGAGCAGTACTTC.

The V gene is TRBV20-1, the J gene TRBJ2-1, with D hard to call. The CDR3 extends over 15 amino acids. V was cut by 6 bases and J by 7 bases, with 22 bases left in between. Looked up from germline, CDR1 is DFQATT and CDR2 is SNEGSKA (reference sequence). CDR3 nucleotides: TGCAGTGCCAACCCCCCAGCATCGCGACGAAATGAGCAGTTCTTC. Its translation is CSANPPASRRNEQFF.

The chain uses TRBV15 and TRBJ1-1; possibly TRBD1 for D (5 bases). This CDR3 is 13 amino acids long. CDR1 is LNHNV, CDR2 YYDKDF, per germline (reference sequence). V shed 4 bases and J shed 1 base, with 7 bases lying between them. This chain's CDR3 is CATSTGQNTEAFF. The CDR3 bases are TGTGCCACCAGCACTGGACAGAACACTGAAGCTTTCTTT.

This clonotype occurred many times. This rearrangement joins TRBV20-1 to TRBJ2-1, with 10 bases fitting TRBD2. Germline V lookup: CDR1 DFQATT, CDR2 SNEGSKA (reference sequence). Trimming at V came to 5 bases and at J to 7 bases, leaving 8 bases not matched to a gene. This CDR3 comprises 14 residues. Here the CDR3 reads CSAESGRAMNEQFF. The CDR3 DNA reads TGCAGTGCTGAGAGCGGGAGGGCCATGAATGAGCAGTTCTTC.